This T cell receptor beta chain was identified during a study of regulatory T cells in long-lasting Graves disease. Documented time point: persistent/refractory GD, antithyroid drugs over 5 years with positive TRAb. The TCR library was made from RNA that had been extracted from PBMCs in TRIzol. In building TCR beta libraries, iRepertoire HTBI primers were used together with Arm-PCR of CDR3 regions. TCRdb re-derived calls from the multiplex PCR reads in MiXCR, one entry per CDR3 protein. The table has some 430,000 distinct CDR3 sequences, 20% to 25% seen once. The germline gives CDR1 SEHNR, CDR2 FQNEAQ (reference sequence). Between the trimmed V and J ends, which lost 3 bases and 5 bases, there was a span of 16 bases. The CDR3 contains 15 residues.

Source: peripheral blood mononuclear cells (PBMCs), taken when the disease was refractory, from a patient treated with antithyroid drugs. The origin of this receptor is a female donor with Graves disease. The gene calls are TRBV7-9 and TRBJ1-2; tentatively, D is TRBD1 (5 bases). The CDR3 bases are TGTGCCAGCAGCTTCTTAGGCGTCGGGGCATATGGCTACACCTTC. It is translated as CASSFLGVGAYGYTF.